These 14 T cell receptor beta chains were sequenced from one sample in a study of T-cell reconstitution after alpha-beta-depleted transplantation in children. Unique molecular identifiers were used in preparing the TCRbeta library. TCRdb reprocessed the PCR reads with MiXCR, giving one entry per CDR3 protein. The table lists a few hundred thousand distinct CDR3 sequences, roughly a quarter of them singletons. The source was PBMCs, collected before TCRalphabeta/CD19-depleted stem cell transplant. These receptors came from a boy in the first two years of life with Wiskott-Aldrich syndrome, due to receive a stem cell transplant.

This clonotype was seen more than once but under ten times. The chain recombines TRBV3-1 with TRBJ1-5; D is undetermined. CDR1 is LGHDT, CDR2 YNNKEL, per germline (reference sequence). The CDR3 length is 13 residues. The V end was cut by 2 bases, the J end by 3 bases, with 5 bases between. The CDR3 DNA follows: TGTGCCAGCAGCCAATCCATCAATCAGCCCCAGCATTTT. Residues: CASSQSINQPQHF.

This clonotype showed up just a few times. This sequence joins TRBV20-1 and TRBJ2-1; 10 positions agree with TRBD2. Germline V lookup: CDR1 DFQATT, CDR2 SNEGSKA (reference sequence). The CDR3 has 15 amino acids. V lost 3 bases, J lost 2 bases, and 4 bases stayed unmatched. In nucleotides, the CDR3 is TGCAGTGCTAGCAAGCGGGAGGGCCCCTACAATGAGCAGTTCTTC. Its translation is CSASKREGPYNEQFF.

The chain links TRBV14 to TRBJ2-5; tentatively, D is TRBD2 (6 bases). This CDR3 has 16 residues. Trimming took 0 bases from V and 5 from J, leaving 16 bases between them. Germline V lookup: CDR1 SGHDN, CDR2 FVKESK. The CDR3 DNA reads TGTGCCAGCAGCCAAGATCCCCGGAGGGCGCGGGAGACCCAGTACTTC. Encoded protein: CASSQDPRRARETQYF.

A few counts support this clonotype. The chain joins TRBV11-2 to TRBJ2-2; D is ambiguous. This CDR3 has 13 residues. Germline-derived CDR1 and CDR2 are SGHAT and FQNNGV. Trimming took off 1 base at V and 8 bases at J, with 8 bases between the two ends. CDR3 residues: CASSLALQGELFF. The CDR3 DNA is TGTGCCAGCAGCTTAGCCCTACAAGGGGAGCTGTTTTTT.

This clonotype has only a few counts. The rearrangement joins TRBV12-3 or TRBV12-4 to TRBJ2-1; 13 bases align to TRBD2. After removal of 5 bases from V and 6 bases from J, the junction contained 4 bases not matched to a gene. This CDR3 is built from 15 residues. The CDR3 is CASSPRLAGGNEQFF. In nucleotides, the CDR3 is TGTGCCAGCAGTCCTCGACTAGCGGGAGGCAATGAGCAGTTCTTC.

This chain uses TRBV6-5 with TRBJ1-1; no firm D call. Germline V gene sequence: CDR1 MNHEY, CDR2 SVGAGI. The V end lost 2 bases, the J end lost 0 bases, and 7 bases lay between the germline ends. There are 14 residues in the CDR3. CDR3 region: CASSYEYMNTEAFF. The DNA for the CDR3 is TGTGCCAGCAGTTACGAATATATGAACACTGAAGCTTTCTTT.

This clonotype showed up just a few times. The J gene is TRBJ2-5, the V gene TRBV5-5, with TRBD2 as a possible D gene (5 bases). V was shortened by 4 bases and J by 5 bases, with 12 bases between the two germline ends. Germline-derived CDR1 and CDR2 are SGHKS and YYEKEE (reference sequence). The CDR3 is 13 residues long. The CDR3 region is CASSPTSWETQYF. The CDR3 nucleotides read TGTGCCAGCAGCCCCACTAGTTGGGAGACCCAGTACTTC.

The chain links TRBV15 to TRBJ2-3; D might be TRBD1 (6 bases). Germline-derived CDR1 and CDR2 are LNHNV and YYDKDF (reference sequence). CDR3 length: 15 residues. Trimming cost V 2 bases and J 4 bases, with 13 bases left between them. CDR3 coding DNA: TGTGCCACCAGCAGAAAGGGAACAGGGCCAGATACGCAGTATTTT. Amino acids: CATSRKGTGPDTQYF.

The V and J genes are TRBV7-6 and TRBJ1-1, with D unresolved. The CDR3 has 13 amino acids. Looked up from germline, CDR1 is SGHVS and CDR2 is FNYEAQ. V shed 6 bases and J shed 1 base, with 9 bases lying between them. DNA for the CDR3: TGTGCCAGCAGATTAACCGAGAACACTGAAGCTTTCTTT. It encodes CASRLTENTEAFF.

There are a few counts of this clonotype. The chain links TRBV7-9 to TRBJ1-6; D possibly corresponds to TRBD1 (5 bases). CDR3 size: 17 residues. Trimming removed 5 bases from V and 5 bases from J, with 19 bases in between. Germline V gene lookup returns CDR1 SEHNR and CDR2 FQNEAQ (reference sequence). For the CDR3, the DNA is TGTGCCAGCAGCGACCACAGAGGGGATGGGGATAATTCACCCCTCCACTTT. This codes for CASSDHRGDGDNSPLHF.

A few counts support this clonotype. The chain carries TRBV5-5 and TRBJ2-1, with 10 nucleotides matching TRBD1. V lost 4 bases, J lost 6 bases, and 7 bases stayed unmatched. Germline V gene sequence: CDR1 SGHKS, CDR2 YYEKEE (reference sequence). The CDR3 spans 15 residues. The CDR3 nucleotides read TGTGCCAGCAGCATGACAGGGGGCATGACCAATGAGCAGTTCTTC. Residues: CASSMTGGMTNEQFF.

V is TRBV11-1 and J is TRBJ2-7; D ambiguous. Germline-derived CDR1 and CDR2 are SGHAT and FQDESV (reference sequence). The ends were cut back, 2 bases at V and 6 bases at J, with 17 bases in the middle. The CDR3 is made up of 15 amino acids. The chain's CDR3 is CASSLRAADPSEQYF. Here the CDR3 DNA reads TGTGCCAGCAGCTTAAGGGCGGCAGACCCTTCCGAGCAGTACTTC.

This clonotype occurred many times. The chain has TRBV16 and TRBJ1-2; 9 positions agree with TRBD1. Looked up from germline, CDR1 is KGHSY and CDR2 is FQNENV. The CDR3 runs to 15 residues. J lost 4 bases, V lost 1 base, and 4 bases had no gene match. The CDR3 bases are TGTGCCAGCAGCCAATGGACAGGGGCACGCTATGGCTACACCTTC. Amino acids: CASSQWTGARYGYTF.

This clonotype was picked up a small number of times. The chain employs TRBV5-1 and TRBJ2-1, with 11 bases fitting TRBD2. The CDR3 covers 15 residues. The germline V gene encodes CDR1 SGHRS and CDR2 YFSETQ. V was clipped by 4 bases and J by 5 bases; unmatched bases: 5. CDR3 protein: CASSLRGLADNEQFF. The CDR3 nucleotides are TGCGCCAGCAGCCTAAGGGGACTAGCGGACAATGAGCAGTTCTTC. The complete variable domain, with remaining parts taken from reference TRBV5-1 and TRBJ2-1, reads KAGVTQTPRYLIKTRGQQVTLSCSPISGHRSVSWYQQTPGQGLQFLFEYFSETQRNKGNFPGRFSGRQFSNSRSEMNVSTLELGDSALYLCASSLRGLADNEQFFGPGTRLTVL.